The 22 T cell receptor beta chains below were found in one sample sequenced in a study of CD8 T cells in ankylosing spondylitis listed by TCRdb under 2017. To prepare the library, 5' RACE was applied. Sequencing used an Illumina HiSeq 2500. The public reads were reprocessed in TCRdb via fastp at Q25 and MiXCR, keeping in-frame beta chains. When rows share a CDR3 protein, they turn into one entry using the most common DNA and genes. The sample table contains about 39,000 distinct CDR3 sequences; only one count was recorded for less than 4% of them. The ten top clones hold about 2.8% of the sample. What was sequenced was blood, either unsorted or a sorted T cell fraction (not recorded which). The receptors were gathered from a male donor with ankylosing spondylitis or in good health (not recorded which).

There are many counts of this clonotype. The J gene is TRBJ1-1, the V gene TRBV9; D gene uncertain. Trimming took off 0 bases at V and 0 bases at J, with 3 bases between the two ends. The CDR3 runs to 13 residues. Germline CDR1 and CDR2: SGDLS and YYNGEE. CDR3 DNA sequence: TGTGCCAGCAGCGTAGAGATGAACACTGAAGCTTTCTTT. Amino acids: CASSVEMNTEAFF.

This clonotype showed up many times. DNA of the CDR3: TGTGCCAGCAGCGTAGACAGGGGAGGTGAAAAACTGTTTTTT. It translates to CASSVDRGGEKLFF. This rearrangement joins TRBV9 to TRBJ1-4; 7 bases fit TRBD1. The CDR3 length is 14 residues. Losses at the gene ends were 0 bases for V and 7 bases for J; bases not matched to a gene: 3. From germline, CDR1 is SGDLS and CDR2 YYNGEE.

This clonotype was seen ten or more times. The rearrangement links TRBV9 to TRBJ2-3; D unresolved. V was shortened by 0 bases and J by 0 bases, with 8 bases between the two germline ends. This CDR3 is 15 amino acids long. Per the germline V gene, CDR1 is SGDLS and CDR2 is YYNGEE. The CDR3 protein is CASSVGGSSTDTQYF. The CDR3 nucleotides are TGTGCCAGCAGCGTAGGGGGATCTAGCACAGATACGCAGTATTTT.

This clonotype is termed medium-sized. The V gene is TRBV9, the J gene TRBJ1-3, with D unresolved. This CDR3 has 16 amino acids. CDR1 and CDR2 from the germline V gene are SGDLS and YYNGEE. V was shortened by 4 bases and J by 4 bases, with 18 bases between the two germline ends. CDR3 sequence reads: CASSPYPDMTGNTIYF. The CDR3 DNA sequence: TGTGCCAGCAGCCCCTACCCTGACATGACCGGAAACACCATATATTTT.

At least ten counts were recorded for this clonotype. The rearrangement uses TRBV9 and TRBJ1-4; 10 bases fit TRBD1. The CDR3 is 14 amino acids. Germline CDR1 and CDR2: SGDLS and YYNGEE. J gave up 7 bases and V 3 bases, and 3 bases lay outside the gene matches. The CDR3 loop is CASSGQGALEKLFF. The CDR3 nucleotides read TGTGCCAGCAGCGGACAGGGGGCGCTTGAAAAACTGTTTTTT.

This clonotype appeared many times. The chain is built from TRBV9 and TRBJ2-5, with D unresolved. V was cut by 0 bases and J by 4 bases, with 10 bases left in between. The germline gives CDR1 SGDLS, CDR2 YYNGEE. The CDR3 is 14 residues long. CDR3 sequence: CASSVALGTETQYF. CDR3 nucleotide sequence: TGTGCCAGCAGCGTAGCGCTGGGTACAGAGACCCAGTACTTC.

This clonotype has ten or more counts. V and J are TRBV9 and TRBJ2-5; D remains ambiguous. Trimming took 4 bases from V and 0 from J, leaving 10 bases between them. The CDR3 has 14 amino acids. Germline assignment: CDR1 SGDLS and CDR2 YYNGEE. The CDR3 nucleotides are TGTGCCAGCAGCCCCCGTCCAGACCAAGAGACCCAGTACTTC. It translates to CASSPRPDQETQYF.

This clonotype was observed many times. The gene calls are TRBV9 and TRBJ2-5, with D perhaps TRBD2 (6 bases). CDR3 length: 16 amino acids. Per the germline V gene, CDR1 is SGDLS and CDR2 is YYNGEE. Trimming removed 4 bases from V and 7 bases from J, with 23 bases in between. The CDR3, as DNA: TGTGCCAGCAGCCCCCGTACTAGCCTTAGCCGGGGGACCCAGTACTTC. Translation gives CASSPRTSLSRGTQYF.

This clonotype was observed many times. The rearrangement joins TRBV9 to TRBJ2-3, with TRBD2 matching 14 bases. V lost 4 bases to trimming and J lost 0 bases; unmatched junction nucleotides: 7. CDR3 length: 18 amino acids. CDR1 SGDLS and CDR2 YYNGEE come from the germline V gene. The CDR3 DNA sequence: TGTGCCAGCAGCATCGGGACTAGCGGGGGCCCTAGCACAGATACGCAGTATTTT. Translating it yields CASSIGTSGGPSTDTQYF. The full variable domain, its missing parts supplied by reference TRBV9 and TRBJ2-3, is DSGVTQTPKHLITATGQRVTLRCSPRSGDLSVYWYQQSLDQGLQFLIQYYNGEERAKGNILERFSAQQFPDLHSELNLSSLELGDSALYFCASSIGTSGGPSTDTQYFGPGTRLTVL.

This clonotype has ten or more counts. The chain links TRBV9 to TRBJ1-1; TRBD1 matches 7 bases. CDR3 length: 12 residues. The germline V gene encodes CDR1 SGDLS and CDR2 YYNGEE. V lost 6 bases, J lost 9 bases, and 8 bases stayed unmatched. CDR3 sequence: CASNGRTGKAFF. The CDR3 DNA reads TGTGCCAGCAACGGACGGACAGGCAAAGCTTTCTTT.

This clonotype was counted many times. The rearrangement links TRBV9 to TRBJ2-2; the D gene could be TRBD1 or TRBD2 (6 bases each). Per germline, CDR1 SGDLS and CDR2 YYNGEE. The CDR3 runs to 14 residues. Trimming cost V 3 bases and J 4 bases, with 10 bases left between them. This chain's CDR3 is CASSGQEGTGELFF. In DNA, the CDR3 is TGTGCCAGCAGCGGACAGGAGGGCACCGGGGAGCTGTTTTTT.

The table lists this clonotype with many counts. V usage is TRBV9 and J usage is TRBJ2-5, with D tentatively TRBD1 (6 bases). Germline-derived CDR1 and CDR2 are SGDLS and YYNGEE. With 4 bases removed from V and 4 bases from J, the gap between germline ends came to 17 bases. The CDR3 is made up of 15 amino acids. The CDR3 sequence is CASSLTGKAVETQYF. In DNA form, the CDR3 reads TGTGCCAGCAGCTTAACAGGGAAAGCAGTAGAGACCCAGTACTTC.

This clonotype was seen ten or more times. The genes are TRBV9 and TRBJ2-1; 7 bases agree with TRBD1. CDR1 and CDR2 (germline): SGDLS, YYNGEE. The V gene end was trimmed by 2 bases and the J gene end by 6 bases; junction bases not matched to a gene: 14. This CDR3 has 17 amino acids. This chain's CDR3 is CASSVIGSAQGINEQFF. The CDR3 DNA sequence: TGTGCCAGCAGCGTCATAGGATCGGCACAGGGGATCAATGAGCAGTTCTTC.

This clonotype has ten or more counts. V is TRBV9 and J is TRBJ1-2; TRBD1 is a possible D gene (5 bases). The CDR3 is 13 amino acids. Germline-derived CDR1 and CDR2 are SGDLS and YYNGEE. V was pared by 4 bases and J by 3 bases, with 10 bases between. CDR3: CASSPREDYGYTF. The CDR3 coding sequence is TGTGCCAGCAGCCCCAGGGAGGACTATGGCTACACCTTC.

Ten or more counts support this clonotype. The rearrangement joins TRBV9 to TRBJ1-1, with TRBD1 identical over 9 bases. The CDR3 sequence is 16 residues long. CDR1 SGDLS and CDR2 YYNGEE come from the germline V gene. J was trimmed by 1 base and V by 4 bases; bases with no gene match: 8. CDR3 bases: TGTGCCAGCAGCCCATTAACGGGACAGGGGAACACTGAAGCTTTCTTT. Its translation is CASSPLTGQGNTEAFF. The full variable domain, its missing parts supplied by reference TRBV9 and TRBJ1-1, is DSGVTQTPKHLITATGQRVTLRCSPRSGDLSVYWYQQSLDQGLQFLIQYYNGEERAKGNILERFSAQQFPDLHSELNLSSLELGDSALYFCASSPLTGQGNTEAFFGQGTRLTVV.

This clonotype was seen repeatedly, ten times or more. The chain links TRBV9 to TRBJ2-3; TRBD2 agrees at 12 bases. J lost 3 bases, V lost 3 bases, and 2 bases had no gene match. Germline V gives CDR1 SGDLS, CDR2 YYNGEE. This CDR3 is built from 15 residues. The CDR3 nucleotides are TGTGCCAGCAGCGCGACTAGCGGGAGTACAGATACGCAGTATTTT. Its protein product is CASSATSGSTDTQYF.

This clonotype is classed as medium-sized (0.01 to 0.1%). The CDR3 sequence is CASSPESVDRDRGYEQYV. The CDR3, as DNA: TGCGCCAGCAGCCCAGAAAGCGTTGACAGGGACAGGGGTTACGAGCAGTACGTC. This chain connects TRBV23-1 to TRBJ2-7; 10 positions agree with TRBD1. TRBV23-1 carries the ORF label, with uncertain function. J lost 4 bases, V lost 6 bases, and 18 bases had no gene match. The length of the CDR3 is 18 residues.

The chain recombines TRBV9 with TRBJ2-2; 7 positions match TRBD1. Per germline, CDR1 SGDLS and CDR2 YYNGEE. After removal of 7 bases from V and 8 bases from J, the junction contained 14 bases not matched to a gene. The CDR3 totals 15 residues. The CDR3 nucleotides are TGTGCCAGCGGTATCAGTGACAGGGCCTCAGGGGAGCTGTTTTTT. It codes for CASGISDRASGELFF.

This clonotype was counted ten times or more. The genes are TRBV9 and TRBJ1-6, with no clear D. There are 14 residues in the CDR3. Trimming pared 0 bases from V and 10 bases from J, leaving 11 bases between. Germline V lookup: CDR1 SGDLS, CDR2 YYNGEE. DNA for the CDR3: TGTGCCAGCAGCGTAGGGCAGGAACGCTCACCCCTCCACTTT. Translating gives CASSVGQERSPLHF.

This clonotype was recorded many times. The V and J genes are TRBV9 and TRBJ2-3; no clear D. The CDR3 runs 13 residues. Germline loops: CDR1 SGDLS, CDR2 YYNGEE. With 4 bases removed from V and 1 base from J, the gap between germline ends came to 7 bases. CDR3 protein: CASSLTGTDTQYF. CDR3 DNA: TGTGCCAGCAGCCTTACCGGCACAGATACGCAGTATTTT.

This clonotype was seen at least ten times. This chain connects TRBV9 to TRBJ1-5; perhaps TRBD1 as D (6 bases). Trimming cost V 4 bases and J 4 bases, with 9 bases left between them. This CDR3 is built from 13 residues. Germline values: CDR1 SGDLS, CDR2 YYNGEE. CDR3 nucleotide sequence: TGTGCCAGCAGCAAGACAGGAAATCAGCCCCAGCATTTT. As protein: CASSKTGNQPQHF.

This clonotype was counted many times. This chain connects TRBV9 to TRBJ2-5; D could derive from TRBD1 or TRBD2 (6 bases each). V dropped 0 bases and J dropped 8 bases, with 26 bases sitting between them. CDR1 is SGDLS, CDR2 YYNGEE, per germline. The CDR3 contains 18 residues. The CDR3, as DNA: TGTGCCAGCAGCGTAGAGGGGGACTGGGGGATTGGTGTTGAAACCCAGTACTTC. Protein product: CASSVEGDWGIGVETQYF.